What follows describes a single TCR beta chain. The antigen is not known. Measured with immunoSEQ multiplex PCR; TCRdb has only the in-frame clones, and not every one. The sample gives over 110,000 clones, roughly 92% of which show up once; around 10% is in the top ten. This entry belongs to a study of T cell responses to AZD1222 COVID-19 vaccine. Broader study findings: Females outnumbered males among donors, who were mostly white British; clonal diversity was possibly underestimated. Unmutated regions of variants are reportedly targeted by nearly half of spike-specific TCRs. A rise in Spike-specific TCR breadth and depth followed two AZD1222 doses.

Sample: peripheral blood, taken 28 days after the second AZD1222 dose. The sequence was obtained from an adult who received the AZD1222 COVID-19 vaccine.

CDR3 nucleotides: TGTGCCAGCAGCTTAAGGGCAGGGGATGGCTACACCTTC. Amino acid sequence: CASSLRAGDGYTF. The chain uses TRBV7-3 and TRBJ1-2; the D gene is possibly TRBD1 (6 bases). Trimming stripped 1 base from V and 6 bases from J, with 9 bases between. Germline V lookup: CDR1 SGHTA, CDR2 FQGTGA. This CDR3 comprises 13 residues.